This section outlines one T cell receptor beta chain sequence together with its context. Its antigen is undetermined. V was pared by 7 bases and J by 12 bases, with 9 bases of the junction left unmatched. The CDR3 consists of 12 residues. These data belong to a study of Ad26.COV2.S vaccination and SARS-CoV-2 variants. Study summary: Ad26.COV2.S arm of COV1001 included the donor. Doses of Ad26.COV2.S were injected into muscle once or twice, 56 days apart.

Whole-study findings and limits: People given the vaccine had a wider spike-specific TCR breadth than placebo recipients did.

Treatment reported: around 19 received Ad26.COV2.S at low or high dose, single or two shots; 5 received placebo; per-sample allocation not given. All samples were drawn on day 63, counting from the first vaccine or placebo injection. Clones were read by immunoSEQ multiplex PCR, and TCRdb kept only the in-frame ones, dropping some. In the table there are some 250,000 clones, over 75% of which are singletons. This clonotype was sampled from a person aged 18-65 years who received the Ad26.COV2.S COVID-19 vaccine or a placebo. Specimen: peripheral blood, collected in a trial of Ad26.COV2.S vaccine versus placebo. This rearrangement joins TRBV12-3 or TRBV12-4 to TRBJ1-1; 9 bases fit TRBD1. The CDR3 DNA sequence: TGTGCCAGCACTGCCGGGACAGGGTCGACTTTCTTT. Translated: CASTAGTGSTFF.